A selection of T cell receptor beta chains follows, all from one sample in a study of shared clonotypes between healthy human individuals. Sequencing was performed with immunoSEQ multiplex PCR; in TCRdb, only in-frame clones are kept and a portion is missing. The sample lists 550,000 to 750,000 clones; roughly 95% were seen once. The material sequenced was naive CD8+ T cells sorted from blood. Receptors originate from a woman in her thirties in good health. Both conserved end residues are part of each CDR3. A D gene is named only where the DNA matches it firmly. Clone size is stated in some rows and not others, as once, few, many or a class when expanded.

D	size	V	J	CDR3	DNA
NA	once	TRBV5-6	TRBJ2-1	CASSLRPSEQFF	TGTGCCAGCAGCTTGCGGCCCTCAGAGCAGTTCTTC
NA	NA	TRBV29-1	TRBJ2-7	CSVEEAGPRGSYEQYF	TGCAGCGTTGAAGAGGCCGGGCCCCGAGGGTCCTACGAGCAGTACTTC
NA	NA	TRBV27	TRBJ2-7	CASSSTPGTFSYEQYF	TGTGCCAGCAGTTCCACCCCCGGGACATTTAGCTACGAGCAGTACTTC
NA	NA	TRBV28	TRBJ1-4	CASSALEKLFF	TGTGCCAGCAGTGCCCTTGAAAAACTGTTTTTT
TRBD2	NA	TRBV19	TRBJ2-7	CASSIGSSGGENEQYF	TGTGCCAGTAGTATAGGGTCTAGCGGAGGGGAAAACGAGCAGTACTTC
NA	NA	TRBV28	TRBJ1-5	CASSLLLQPQHF	TGTGCCAGCAGTTTGCTTCTCCAGCCCCAGCATTTT
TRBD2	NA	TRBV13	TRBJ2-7	CASSLGLAGNSYEQYF	TGTGCCAGCAGCCTCGGACTAGCGGGGAACTCCTACGAGCAGTACTTC
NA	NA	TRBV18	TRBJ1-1	CASSPKEGRRSNTEAFF	TGTGCCAGCTCACCTAAAGAGGGGAGACGTTCGAACACTGAAGCTTTCTTT
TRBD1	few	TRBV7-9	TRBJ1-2	CASSLGGTGGGYTF	TGTGCCAGCAGCTTAGGTGGGACAGGGGGCGGCTACACCTTC
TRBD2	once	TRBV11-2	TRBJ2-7	CATPKPVGGSYEQYF	TGTGCCACCCCCAAGCCAGTCGGGGGGAGCTACGAGCAGTACTTC
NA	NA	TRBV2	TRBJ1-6	CASTRGEPGTYNSPLHF	TGTGCCAGCACCCGAGGGGAGCCTGGGACTTATAATTCACCCCTCCACTTT
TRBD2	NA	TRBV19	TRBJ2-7	CASKTSGRAGEQYF	TGTGCCAGTAAAACTAGCGGGAGGGCCGGCGAGCAGTACTTC
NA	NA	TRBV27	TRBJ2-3	CASSVLAYTDTQYF	TGTGCCAGCAGTGTCCTGGCTTACACAGATACGCAGTATTTT
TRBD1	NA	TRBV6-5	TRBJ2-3	CASRWTGSSGDTQYF	TGTGCCAGCAGGTGGACAGGATCTTCGGGGGATACGCAGTATTTT
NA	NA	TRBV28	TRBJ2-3	CASSFLTRVGRPDRTDTQYF	TGTGCCAGCAGTTTTCTCACCCGCGTGGGGCGACCGGATCGCACAGATACGCAGTATTTT
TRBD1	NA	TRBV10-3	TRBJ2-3	CAISPENRGKITDTQYF	TGTGCCATCAGCCCAGAGAACAGGGGGAAAATCACAGATACGCAGTATTTT
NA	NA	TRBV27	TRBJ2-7	CASSLSGYYEQYF	TGTGCCAGCAGTTTATCCGGGTACTACGAGCAGTACTTC
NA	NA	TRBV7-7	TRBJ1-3	CASSLNTNSGNTIYF	TGTGCCAGCAGCTTAAACACCAACTCTGGAAACACCATATATTTT
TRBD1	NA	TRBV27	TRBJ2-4	CASSMGQPFPQYF	TGTGCCAGCAGTATGGGACAGCCTTTCCCTCAGTACTTC
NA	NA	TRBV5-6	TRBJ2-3	CASGGSTDTQYF	TGTGCCAGCGGAGGGAGCACAGATACGCAGTATTTT
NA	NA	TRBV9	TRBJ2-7	CASSVATEGQINSYEQYF	TGTGCCAGCAGCGTAGCTACGGAGGGACAGATCAACTCCTACGAGCAGTACTTC
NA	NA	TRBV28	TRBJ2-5	CASSSETQYF	TGTGCCAGCAGTTCAGAGACCCAGTACTTC
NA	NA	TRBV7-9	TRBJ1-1	CASSFGPEAFF	TGTGCCAGCAGCTTCGGGCCTGAAGCTTTCTTT
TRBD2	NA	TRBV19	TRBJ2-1	CASTLTPGLAGEGEQFF	TGTGCCAGTACCTTAACCCCCGGACTAGCGGGAGAGGGTGAGCAGTTCTTC
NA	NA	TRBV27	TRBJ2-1	CASTPSPGSYNEQFF	TGTGCCAGCACCCCTTCCCCCGGGAGTTACAATGAGCAGTTCTTC
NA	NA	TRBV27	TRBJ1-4	CASSFWGEKLFF	TGTGCCAGCAGTTTTTGGGGAGAAAAACTGTTTTTT
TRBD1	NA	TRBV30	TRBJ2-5	CAWTQGAGETQYF	TGTGCCTGGACTCAGGGGGCTGGGGAGACCCAGTACTTC
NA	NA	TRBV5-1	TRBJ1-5	CASSLEGGNQPQHF	TGCGCCAGCAGCTTGGAGGGAGGGAATCAGCCCCAGCATTTT
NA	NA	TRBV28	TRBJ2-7	CASGGDTYEQYF	TGTGCCAGCGGGGGGGACACCTACGAGCAGTACTTC
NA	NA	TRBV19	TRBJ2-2	CASSPGDFNTGELFF	TGTGCCAGTAGTCCGGGGGACTTCAACACCGGGGAGCTGTTTTTT
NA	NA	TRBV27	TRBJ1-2	CASSLSGRRYTF	TGTGCCAGCAGTTTATCGGGTCGTCGCTACACCTTC
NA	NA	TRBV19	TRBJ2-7	CASSIGPPATNEQYF	TGTGCCAGTAGTATAGGACCCCCGGCCACAAACGAGCAGTACTTC
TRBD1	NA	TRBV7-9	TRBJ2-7	CASSSGTAVYEQYF	TGTGCCAGCAGCTCCGGGACAGCGGTCTACGAGCAGTACTTC
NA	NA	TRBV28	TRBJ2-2	CASSKGYPGELFF	TGTGCCAGCAGTAAGGGGTATCCCGGGGAGCTGTTTTTT
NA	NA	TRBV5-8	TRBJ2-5	CASSSGTNSFETQYF	TGTGCCAGCAGTTCCGGGACGAACTCCTTTGAGACCCAGTACTTC
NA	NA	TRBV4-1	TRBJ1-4	CASSQFQRSNEKLFF	TGCGCCAGCAGCCAATTTCAGCGGTCTAATGAAAAACTGTTTTTT
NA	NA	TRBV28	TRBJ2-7	CASSFPGTTYEQYF	TGTGCCAGCAGTTTTCCAGGGACCACCTACGAGCAGTACTTC
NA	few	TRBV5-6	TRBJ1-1	CASSLWGGGFTEAFF	TGTGCCAGCAGCTTGTGGGGAGGTGGGTTCACTGAAGCTTTCTTT
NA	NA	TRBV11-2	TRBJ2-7	CASSFRDPRSNEQYF	TGTGCCAGCAGTTTCCGGGACCCGAGGTCGAACGAGCAGTACTTC
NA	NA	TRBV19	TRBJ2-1	CASTIGRSPTYNEQFF	TGTGCCAGTACCATCGGAAGGTCCCCCACCTACAATGAGCAGTTCTTC
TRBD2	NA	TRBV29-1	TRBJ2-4	CSVEGVRASGTGIQYF	TGCAGCGTTGAAGGGGTTCGGGCTAGCGGGACGGGCATTCAGTACTTC
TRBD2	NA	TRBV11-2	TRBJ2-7	CASSLTPGLATVEQYF	TGTGCCAGCAGCTTAACCCCGGGACTAGCAACTGTCGAGCAGTACTTC
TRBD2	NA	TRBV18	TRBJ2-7	CASSPRGAGVPYEQYF	TGTGCCAGCTCACCACGTGGGGCGGGAGTCCCGTACGAGCAGTACTTC
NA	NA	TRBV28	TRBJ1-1	CASSSGQLNTEAFF	TGTGCCAGCAGCTCCGGACAGCTGAACACTGAAGCTTTCTTT
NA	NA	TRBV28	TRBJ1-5	CASSVEQGRDQPQHF	TGTGCCAGCAGCGTAGAACAGGGTCGAGATCAGCCCCAGCATTTT
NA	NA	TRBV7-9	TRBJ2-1	CASSPELGPEQFF	TGTGCCAGCAGCCCAGAACTGGGCCCTGAGCAGTTCTTC
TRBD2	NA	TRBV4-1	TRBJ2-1	CASAGVGNEQFF	TGCGCCAGCGCGGGAGTGGGGAATGAGCAGTTCTTC
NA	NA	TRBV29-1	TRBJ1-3	CSVSGGFGNTIYF	TGCAGCGTTAGTGGAGGTTTTGGAAACACCATATATTTT
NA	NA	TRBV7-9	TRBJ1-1	CASSPGAGNTEAFF	TGTGCCAGCAGCCCTGGGGCGGGAAACACTGAAGCTTTCTTT
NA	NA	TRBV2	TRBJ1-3	CASVTDRYSGNTIYF	TGTGCCAGCGTTACCGACCGGTATTCGGGAAACACCATATATTTT